This T cell receptor (beta chain) derives from a study of T cells after somatic rescue of genetic block. The germline V gene encodes CDR1 SGHDN and CDR2 FVKESK. The CDR3 spans 15 residues. V lost 4 bases, J lost 2 bases, and 14 bases lay in between. Only in-frame clones appear in the TCRdb table, and some are missing; sequencing was by immunoSEQ multiplex PCR. The data hold some 74,000 clones, with roughly 88% observed a single time. This clone turned up a few times. The sample consisted of peripheral blood mononuclear cells (PBMCs). This TCR derives from a man younger than 45. The V and J genes are TRBV14 and TRBJ2-5; D is uncertain. CDR3 coding DNA: TGTGCCAGCAGCCTCCAGATCGGGCGGCAAGAGACCCAGTACTTC. Amino acid sequence: CASSLQIGRQETQYF.